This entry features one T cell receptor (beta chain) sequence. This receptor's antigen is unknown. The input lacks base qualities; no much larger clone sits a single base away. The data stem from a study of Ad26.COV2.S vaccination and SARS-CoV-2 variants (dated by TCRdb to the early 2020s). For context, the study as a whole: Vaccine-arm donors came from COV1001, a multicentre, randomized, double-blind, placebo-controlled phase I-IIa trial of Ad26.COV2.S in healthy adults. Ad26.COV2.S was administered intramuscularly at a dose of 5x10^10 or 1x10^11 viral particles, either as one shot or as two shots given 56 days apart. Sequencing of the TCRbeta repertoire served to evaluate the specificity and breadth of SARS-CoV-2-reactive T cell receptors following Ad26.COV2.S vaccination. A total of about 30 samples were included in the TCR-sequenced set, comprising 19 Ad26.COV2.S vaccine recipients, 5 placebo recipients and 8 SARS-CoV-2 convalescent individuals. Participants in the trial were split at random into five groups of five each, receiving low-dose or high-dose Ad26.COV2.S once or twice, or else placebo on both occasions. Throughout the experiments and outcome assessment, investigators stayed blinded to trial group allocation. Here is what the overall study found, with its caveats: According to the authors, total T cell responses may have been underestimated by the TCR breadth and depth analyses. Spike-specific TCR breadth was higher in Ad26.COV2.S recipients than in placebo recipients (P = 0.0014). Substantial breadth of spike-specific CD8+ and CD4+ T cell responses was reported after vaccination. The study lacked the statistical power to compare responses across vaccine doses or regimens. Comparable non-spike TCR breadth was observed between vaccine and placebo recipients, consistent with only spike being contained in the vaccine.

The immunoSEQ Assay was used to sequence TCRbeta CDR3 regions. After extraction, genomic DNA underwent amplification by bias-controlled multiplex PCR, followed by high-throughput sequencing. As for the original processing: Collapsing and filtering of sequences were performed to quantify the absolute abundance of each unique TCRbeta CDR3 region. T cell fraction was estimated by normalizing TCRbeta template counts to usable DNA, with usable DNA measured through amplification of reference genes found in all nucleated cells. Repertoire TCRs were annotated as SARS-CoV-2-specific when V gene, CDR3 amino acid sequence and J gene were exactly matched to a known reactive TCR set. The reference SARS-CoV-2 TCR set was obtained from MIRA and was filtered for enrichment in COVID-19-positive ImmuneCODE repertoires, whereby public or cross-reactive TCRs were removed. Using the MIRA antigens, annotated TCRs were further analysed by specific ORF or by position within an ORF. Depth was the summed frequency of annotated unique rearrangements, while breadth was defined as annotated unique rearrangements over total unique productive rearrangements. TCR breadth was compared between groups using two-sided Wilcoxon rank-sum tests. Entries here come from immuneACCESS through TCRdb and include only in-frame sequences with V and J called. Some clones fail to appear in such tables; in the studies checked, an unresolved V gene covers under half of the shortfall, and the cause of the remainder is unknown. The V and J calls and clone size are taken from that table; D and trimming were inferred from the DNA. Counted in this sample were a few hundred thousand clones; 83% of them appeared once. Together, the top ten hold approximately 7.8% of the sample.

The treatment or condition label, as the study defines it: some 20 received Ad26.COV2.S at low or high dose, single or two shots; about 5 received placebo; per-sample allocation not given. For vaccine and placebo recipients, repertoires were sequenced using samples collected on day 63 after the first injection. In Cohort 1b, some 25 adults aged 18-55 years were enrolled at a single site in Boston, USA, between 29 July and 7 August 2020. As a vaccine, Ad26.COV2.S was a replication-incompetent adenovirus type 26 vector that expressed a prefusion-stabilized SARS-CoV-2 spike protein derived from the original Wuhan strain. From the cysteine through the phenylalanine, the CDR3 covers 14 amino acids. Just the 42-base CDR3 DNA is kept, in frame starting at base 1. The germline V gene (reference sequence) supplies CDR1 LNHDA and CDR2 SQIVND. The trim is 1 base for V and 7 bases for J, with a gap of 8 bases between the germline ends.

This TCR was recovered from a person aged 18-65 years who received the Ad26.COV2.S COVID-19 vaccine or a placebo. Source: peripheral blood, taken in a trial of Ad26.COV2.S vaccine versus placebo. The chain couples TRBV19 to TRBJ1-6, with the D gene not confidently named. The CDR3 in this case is CASSIVSGNSPLHF. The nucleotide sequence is TGTGCCAGTAGTATAGTGAGTGGGAATTCACCCCTCCACTTT.